This T cell receptor (beta chain) was captured in a study of beta chain features in type 1 diabetes. This clone was seen only a few times. Its antigen remains unknown. Naive, central memory, regulatory and stem cell-like memory cells within the CD4+ compartment were sorted using CD45RO/CCR7/CD25/CD127/CD95/CD27. The authors reverse transcribed all of the isolated RNA, so sequencing captured expressed TCRB transcripts. The data were produced by immunoSEQ multiplex PCR, yet TCRdb's version contains in-frame clones alone and is incomplete. This repertoire shows about 320,000 clones, 12% to 15% found once; its top ten account for about 6.7%. The study's findings and limits: In the patient group, naive, central memory and Treg TCRB repertoires seemed more alike than in the healthy donor group.

The CDR3 has 14 amino acids. Germline CDR1 and CDR2: LNHNV and YYDKDF (reference sequence). Losses at the gene ends were 9 bases for V and 4 bases for J; bases not matched to a gene: 9. This chain joins TRBV15 and TRBJ2-1, with 7 bases aligning to TRBD1. Sequenced input: central memory CD4+ T cells from blood. This clonotype originated in a man aged 25 to 40 in good health. Here the CDR3 reads CATNTGTAYNEQFF. CDR3 nucleotides: TGTGCCACTAACACCGGGACAGCTTACAATGAGCAGTTCTTC.